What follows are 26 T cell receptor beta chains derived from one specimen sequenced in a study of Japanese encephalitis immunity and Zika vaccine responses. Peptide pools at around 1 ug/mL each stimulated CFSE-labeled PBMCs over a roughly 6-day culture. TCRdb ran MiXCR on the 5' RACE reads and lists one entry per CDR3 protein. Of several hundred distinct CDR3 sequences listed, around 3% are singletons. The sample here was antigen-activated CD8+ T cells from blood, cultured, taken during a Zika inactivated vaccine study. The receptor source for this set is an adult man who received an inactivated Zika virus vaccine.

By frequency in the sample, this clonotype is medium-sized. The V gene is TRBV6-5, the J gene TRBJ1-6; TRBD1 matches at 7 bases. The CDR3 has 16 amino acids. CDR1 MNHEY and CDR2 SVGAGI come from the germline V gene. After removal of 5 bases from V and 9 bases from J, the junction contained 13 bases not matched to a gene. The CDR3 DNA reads TGTGCCAGCAGTCAAGGGGTCGGACAGGAGGGTTCACCCCTCCACTTT. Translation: CASSQGVGQEGSPLHF.

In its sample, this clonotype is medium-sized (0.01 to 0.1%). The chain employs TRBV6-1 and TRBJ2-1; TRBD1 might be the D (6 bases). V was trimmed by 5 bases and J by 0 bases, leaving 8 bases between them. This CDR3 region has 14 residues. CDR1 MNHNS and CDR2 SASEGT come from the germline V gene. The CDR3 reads CASSLDSSYNEQFF. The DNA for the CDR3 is TGTGCCAGCAGTTTGGACAGCTCCTACAATGAGCAGTTCTTC.

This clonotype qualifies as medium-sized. CDR3: CASRDMGEAFF. As DNA, the CDR3 is TGCGCCAGCAGAGACATGGGTGAAGCTTTCTTT. The chain is built from TRBV10-2 and TRBJ1-1, with unresolved D. The CDR3 sequence is 11 residues long. Germline V CDR1 and CDR2: WSHSY, SAAADI. The V gene lost 6 bases and the J gene lost 7 bases, with 9 bases spanning the gap.

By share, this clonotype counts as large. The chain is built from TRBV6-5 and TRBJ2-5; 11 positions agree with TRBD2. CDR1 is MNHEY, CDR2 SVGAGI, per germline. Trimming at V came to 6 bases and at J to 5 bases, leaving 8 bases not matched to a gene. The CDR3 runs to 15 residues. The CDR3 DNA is TGTGCCAGCAGCCCCGGGACTAGCGGTATGGAGACCCAGTACTTC. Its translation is CASSPGTSGMETQYF.

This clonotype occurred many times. The CDR3: CASSQARTGHTEAFF. CDR3 coding DNA: TGCGCCAGCAGCCAAGCCCGGACAGGCCACACTGAAGCTTTCTTT. The chain couples TRBV4-3 to TRBJ1-1; 7 nucleotides align to TRBD1. J lost 3 bases, V lost 1 base, and 5 bases had no gene match. Germline V CDR1 and CDR2: LGHNA, YSLEER. The CDR3 totals 15 residues.

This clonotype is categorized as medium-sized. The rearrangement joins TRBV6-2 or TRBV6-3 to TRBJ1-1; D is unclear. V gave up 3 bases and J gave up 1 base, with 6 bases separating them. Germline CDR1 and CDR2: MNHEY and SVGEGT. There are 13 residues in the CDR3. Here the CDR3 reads CASSYQENTEAFF. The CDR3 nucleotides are TGTGCCAGCAGTTATCAGGAGAACACTGAAGCTTTCTTT.

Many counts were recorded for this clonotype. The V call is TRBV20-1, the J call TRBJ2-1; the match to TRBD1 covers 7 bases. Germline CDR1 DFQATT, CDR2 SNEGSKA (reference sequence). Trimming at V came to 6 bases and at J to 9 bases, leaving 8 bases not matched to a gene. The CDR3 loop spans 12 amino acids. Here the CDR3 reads CSAKDRETEQFF. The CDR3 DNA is TGCAGTGCAAAAGACAGGGAGACTGAGCAGTTCTTC.

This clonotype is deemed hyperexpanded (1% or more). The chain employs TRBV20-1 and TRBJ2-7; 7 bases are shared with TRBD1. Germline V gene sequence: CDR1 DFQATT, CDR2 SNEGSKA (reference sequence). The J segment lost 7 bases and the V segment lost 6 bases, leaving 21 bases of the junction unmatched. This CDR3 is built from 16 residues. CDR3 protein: CSATRRDSLNAREQYF. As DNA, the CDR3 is TGCAGTGCCACACGCCGGGACAGTCTCAATGCGCGGGAGCAGTACTTC.

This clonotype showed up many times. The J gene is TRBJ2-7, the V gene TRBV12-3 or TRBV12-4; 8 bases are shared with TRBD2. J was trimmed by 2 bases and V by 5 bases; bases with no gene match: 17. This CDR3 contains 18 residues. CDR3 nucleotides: TGTGCCAGCAGTGCCCGGTCGGGAGCCGGGGGGGCCGCCTACGAGCAGTACTTC. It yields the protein CASSARSGAGGAAYEQYF.

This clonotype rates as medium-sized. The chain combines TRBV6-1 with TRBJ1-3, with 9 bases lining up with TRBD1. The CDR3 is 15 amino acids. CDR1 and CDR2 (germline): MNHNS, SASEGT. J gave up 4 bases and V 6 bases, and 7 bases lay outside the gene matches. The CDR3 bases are TGTGCCAGCAGGGCACGGACAGGGGAGGGAAACACCATATATTTT. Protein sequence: CASRARTGEGNTIYF.

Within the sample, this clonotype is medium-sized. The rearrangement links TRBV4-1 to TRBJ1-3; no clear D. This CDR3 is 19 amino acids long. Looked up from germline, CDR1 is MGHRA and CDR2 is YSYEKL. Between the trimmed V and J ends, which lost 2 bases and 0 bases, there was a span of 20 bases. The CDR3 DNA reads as TGCGCCAGCAGCCAATACCGTCTTGTTTCACCTCCCTCTGGAAACACCATATATTTT. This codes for CASSQYRLVSPPSGNTIYF.

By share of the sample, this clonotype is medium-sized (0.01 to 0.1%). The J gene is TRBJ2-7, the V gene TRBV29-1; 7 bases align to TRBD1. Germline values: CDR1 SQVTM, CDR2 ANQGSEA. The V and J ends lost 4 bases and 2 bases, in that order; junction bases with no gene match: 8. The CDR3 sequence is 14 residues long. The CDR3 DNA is TGCAGCGTTGCGCCGGGACAGCAACCCTACGAGCAGTACTTC. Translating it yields CSVAPGQQPYEQYF.

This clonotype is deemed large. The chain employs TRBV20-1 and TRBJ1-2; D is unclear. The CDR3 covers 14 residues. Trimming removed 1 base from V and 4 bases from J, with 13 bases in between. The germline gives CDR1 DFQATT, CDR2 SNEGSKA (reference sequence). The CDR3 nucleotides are TGCAGTGCTAGAGCGGGAGGTGTTAGCTATGGCTACACCTTC. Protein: CSARAGGVSYGYTF.

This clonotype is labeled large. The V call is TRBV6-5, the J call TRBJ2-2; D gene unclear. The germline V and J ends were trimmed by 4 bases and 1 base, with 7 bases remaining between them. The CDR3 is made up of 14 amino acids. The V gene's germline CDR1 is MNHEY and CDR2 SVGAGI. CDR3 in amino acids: CASSLAGNTGELFF. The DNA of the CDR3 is TGTGCCAGCAGTTTAGCAGGGAACACCGGGGAGCTGTTTTTT.

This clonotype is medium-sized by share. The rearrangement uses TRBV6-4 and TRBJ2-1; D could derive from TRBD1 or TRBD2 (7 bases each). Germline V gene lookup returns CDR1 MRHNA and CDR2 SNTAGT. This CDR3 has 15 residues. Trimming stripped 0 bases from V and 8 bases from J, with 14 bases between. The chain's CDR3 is CASSDSVAGGDEQFF. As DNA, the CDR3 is TGTGCCAGCAGTGACTCAGTCGCAGGGGGGGATGAGCAGTTCTTC.

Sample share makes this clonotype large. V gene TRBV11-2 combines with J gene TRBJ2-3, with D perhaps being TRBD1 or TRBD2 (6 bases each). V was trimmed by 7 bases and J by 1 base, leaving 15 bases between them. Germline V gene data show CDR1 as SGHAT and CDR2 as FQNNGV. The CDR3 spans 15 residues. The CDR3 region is CASTPTGGGTDTQYF. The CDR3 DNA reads TGTGCCAGCACGCCGACAGGAGGGGGCACAGATACGCAGTATTTT.

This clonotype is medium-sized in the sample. CDR3 sequence reads: CASSLLPPTGNTEAFF. The DNA of the CDR3 is TGCGCCAGCAGCCTACTTCCGCCGACGGGGAACACTGAAGCTTTCTTT. The chain employs TRBV4-3 and TRBJ1-1; the D is unclear. This CDR3 is built from 16 residues. CDR1 is LGHNA and CDR2 is YSLEER in the germline V gene. Trimming shortened V by 4 bases and J by 1 base, and 16 bases separated the two germline ends.

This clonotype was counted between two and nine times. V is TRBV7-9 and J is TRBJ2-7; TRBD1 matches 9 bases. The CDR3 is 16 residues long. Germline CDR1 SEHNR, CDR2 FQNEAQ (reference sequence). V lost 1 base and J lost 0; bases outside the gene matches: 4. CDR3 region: CASSLGGTGSSYEQYF. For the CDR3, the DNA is TGTGCCAGCAGCTTAGGTGGGACAGGGAGCTCCTACGAGCAGTACTTC.

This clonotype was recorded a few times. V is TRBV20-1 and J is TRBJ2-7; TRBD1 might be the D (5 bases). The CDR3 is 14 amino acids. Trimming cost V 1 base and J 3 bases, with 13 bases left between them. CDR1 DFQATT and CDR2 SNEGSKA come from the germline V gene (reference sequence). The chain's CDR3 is CSARAGDRDYEQYF. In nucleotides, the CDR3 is TGCAGTGCTAGAGCAGGAGACAGAGACTACGAGCAGTACTTC.

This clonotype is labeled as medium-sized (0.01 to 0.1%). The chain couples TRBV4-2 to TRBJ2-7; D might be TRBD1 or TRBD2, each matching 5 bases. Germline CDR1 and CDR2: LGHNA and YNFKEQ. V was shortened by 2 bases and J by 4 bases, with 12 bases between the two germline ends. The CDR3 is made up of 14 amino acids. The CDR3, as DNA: TGTGCCAGCAGCCAAATCAACGGGGCGTACGAGCAGTACTTC. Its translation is CASSQINGAYEQYF.

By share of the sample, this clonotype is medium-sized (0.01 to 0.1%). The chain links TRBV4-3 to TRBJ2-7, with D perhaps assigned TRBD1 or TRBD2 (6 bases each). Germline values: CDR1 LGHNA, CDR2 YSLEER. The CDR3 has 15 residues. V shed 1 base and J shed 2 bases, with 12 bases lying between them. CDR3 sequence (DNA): TGCGCCAGCAGCCAAGTAGGAGGGGGAACCTACGAGCAGTACTTC. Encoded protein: CASSQVGGGTYEQYF.

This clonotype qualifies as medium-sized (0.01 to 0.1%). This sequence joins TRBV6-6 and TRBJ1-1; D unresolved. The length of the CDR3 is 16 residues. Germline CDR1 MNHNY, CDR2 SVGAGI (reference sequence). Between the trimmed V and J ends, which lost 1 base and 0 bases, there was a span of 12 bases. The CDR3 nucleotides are TGTGCCAGCAGTTACTTAAGCCCGGAGATGAACACTGAAGCTTTCTTT. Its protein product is CASSYLSPEMNTEAFF.

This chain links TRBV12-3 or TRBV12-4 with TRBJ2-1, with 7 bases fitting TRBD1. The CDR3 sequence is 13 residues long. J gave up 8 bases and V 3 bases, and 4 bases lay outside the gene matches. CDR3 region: CASSFRQGDEQFF. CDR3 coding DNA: TGTGCCAGCAGTTTTCGACAGGGTGATGAGCAGTTCTTC.

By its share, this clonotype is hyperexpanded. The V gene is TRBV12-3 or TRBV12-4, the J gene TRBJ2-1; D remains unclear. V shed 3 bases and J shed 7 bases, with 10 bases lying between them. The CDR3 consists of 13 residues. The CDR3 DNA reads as TGTGCCAGCAGTTTTTTTGATGGGAATGAGCAGTTCTTC. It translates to CASSFFDGNEQFF.

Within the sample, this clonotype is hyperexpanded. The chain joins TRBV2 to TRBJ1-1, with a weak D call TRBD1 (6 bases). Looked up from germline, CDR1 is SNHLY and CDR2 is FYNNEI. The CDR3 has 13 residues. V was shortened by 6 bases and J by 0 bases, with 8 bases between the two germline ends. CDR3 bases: TGTGCCAGCAGAGACAGGATGAACACTGAAGCTTTCTTT. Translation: CASRDRMNTEAFF.

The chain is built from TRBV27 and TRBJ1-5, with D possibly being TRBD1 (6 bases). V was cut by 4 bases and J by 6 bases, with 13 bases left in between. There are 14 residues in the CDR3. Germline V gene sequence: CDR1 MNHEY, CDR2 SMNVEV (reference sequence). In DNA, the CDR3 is TGTGCCAGCAGTTGGGGGGCAGAGGGTCAGCCCCAGCATTTT. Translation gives CASSWGAEGQPQHF.